Listed below are T cell receptor beta chains from one sample, sequenced in a study of cytomegalovirus exposure and HLA in healthy donors. TCRdb's table, derived via immunoSEQ multiplex PCR, lists solely in-frame clones and lacks some. The repertoire includes some 200,000 clones, about 79% of them detected once, and around 1.8% sits in the top ten. Sequenced sample: PBMCs. The receptor set was obtained from a man between 18 and 29 years old in good health and CMV-seronegative. Both conserved end residues are part of each CDR3. Size is stated for part of the rows, as once, few or many counts, or as a class when the clone is expanded.

V gene: TRBV4-2; clone size: -; CDR3 protein: CASSQDRGQSNEKLFF
V gene: TRBV30; clone size: -; CDR3 protein: CALAGGHSYEQYF
V gene: TRBV20-1; clone size: -; CDR3 protein: CSARGQAEAFF
V gene: TRBV6-6; clone size: few; CDR3 protein: CASEGNTEAFF
V gene: TRBV30; clone size: -; CDR3 protein: CAWSVQRTSGNTGELFF
V gene: TRBV13; clone size: -; CDR3 protein: CASSLRGGAGDYEQYF
V gene: TRBV6-5; clone size: -; CDR3 protein: CASWGQGAGYGYTF
V gene: TRBV21-1; clone size: -; CDR3 protein: CASILPGSYTF
V gene: TRBV4-2; clone size: -; CDR3 protein: CASSQVIGTGTSGANVLTF
V gene: TRBV28; clone size: -; CDR3 protein: CASSVLAGGRETQYF
V gene: TRBV18; clone size: -; CDR3 protein: CASSPSTGISTDTQYF
V gene: TRBV6-6; clone size: -; CDR3 protein: CASSYSRDRGNGYTF
V gene: TRBV7-8; clone size: -; CDR3 protein: CASSPNPGVNEQFF
V gene: TRBV9; clone size: once; CDR3 protein: CASSASGALAKNIQYF
V gene: TRBV28; clone size: once; CDR3 protein: CASRRTSRNEQFF
V gene: TRBV12-2; clone size: -; CDR3 protein: CASRLAEGIYRGDYGYTF
V gene: TRBV11-2; clone size: -; CDR3 protein: CASSLDGSYTF
V gene: TRBV7-9; clone size: -; CDR3 protein: CASSFGLAGRNTGELFF
V gene: TRBV6-4; clone size: -; CDR3 protein: CASSDTRRRGSGSPLHF
V gene: TRBV14; clone size: few; CDR3 protein: CASSQDWPSGGLHASTDTQYF
V gene: TRBV13; clone size: -; CDR3 protein: CASSWGRFPSGDNEQFF
V gene: TRBV5-5; clone size: -; CDR3 protein: CASSAEITGRYGYTF
V gene: TRBV10-3; clone size: -; CDR3 protein: CAISSGQGRVNQPQHF
V gene: TRBV15; clone size: -; CDR3 protein: CATSRGGAGGWNSPLHF
V gene: TRBV4-3; clone size: few; CDR3 protein: CASSQDGATYEQYF
V gene: TRBV5-8; clone size: -; CDR3 protein: CASSLVGSYGYTF
V gene: TRBV7-2; clone size: -; CDR3 protein: CASSEGHTLSTIYF
V gene: TRBV4-2; clone size: -; CDR3 protein: CASSGQDTTTQYF